This TCR beta chain was found in a study of blood T cell repertoires in COVID-19. Overall study context: Sites across the United States, Italy and Spain contributed samples from acute and convalescent COVID-19. T cells, B-cell-depleted T cells, or PBMCs supplied cDNA or gDNA.

Assay used: immunoSEQ multiplex PCR; TCRdb lists only in-frame clones, some missing. The repertoire holds 70,000 to 90,000 clones, roughly 91% seen once, with 1.2% in the top ten. Those enrolled, adults aged roughly 18 to 89 years, came from roughly 23 US areas. Cohort placement rested on clinical history that participants reported themselves. V was pared by 9 bases and J by 2 bases, with 9 bases of the junction left unmatched. The CDR3 consists of 15 residues. Looked up from germline, CDR1 is KGHDR and CDR2 is SFDVKD. Specimen: PBMCs or T cells enriched from blood (not recorded which). V is TRBV24-1 and J is TRBJ2-7; 10 nucleotides align to TRBD1. The TCR sequence derives from a woman in her 50s with acute COVID-19. This CDR3 is CATGTGTGVTYEQYF. The CDR3 nucleotides read TGTGCCACCGGGACCGGGACAGGGGTTACCTACGAGCAGTACTTC.